The rows below give T cell receptor beta chains drawn from one sample of a study of blood T cell repertoires in COVID-19. Sequencing used immunoSEQ multiplex PCR; TCRdb keeps in-frame clones, though not all of them. The table records 450,000 or so clones, approximately 90% of them present only once. Material: peripheral blood. The source of these receptors is a man younger than 35 with COVID-19, enrolled during active disease. CDR3s include the opening cysteine and the closing phenylalanine or tryptophan. A D gene is named only where the DNA matches it firmly.

v_call: TRBV7-2; d_call: TRBD1; j_call: TRBJ2-7; cdr3_length: 16; cdr3_nt: TGTGCCAGCAGCGTATCCGGGACAGGGCGATCCTACGAGCAGTACTTC; cdr3_aa: CASSVSGTGRSYEQYF
v_call: TRBV7-3; d_call: TRBD1; j_call: TRBJ2-1; cdr3_length: 14; cdr3_nt: TGTGCCAGCAGCCCCGGGACAGGGTATGAGTTGAGGTTCTTC; cdr3_aa: CASSPGTGYELRFF
v_call: TRBV18; d_call: NA; j_call: TRBJ1-1; cdr3_length: 15; cdr3_nt: TGTGCCAGCTCACCACAAAAGGGGCTTGGGGCTGAAGCTTTCTTT; cdr3_aa: CASSPQKGLGAEAFF
v_call: TRBV14; d_call: TRBD2; j_call: TRBJ2-7; cdr3_length: 17; cdr3_nt: TGTGCCAGCAGCCAAGGTTCCCTTAGCGGGAGTACCTACGAGCAGTACTTC; cdr3_aa: CASSQGSLSGSTYEQYF
v_call: TRBV18; d_call: TRBD1; j_call: TRBJ1-2; cdr3_length: 15; cdr3_nt: TGTGCCAGCTCAAAATCCGGGACAGGGGTAGTCGGCTACACCTTC; cdr3_aa: CASSKSGTGVVGYTF
v_call: TRBV6-4; d_call: NA; j_call: TRBJ1-1; cdr3_length: 13; cdr3_nt: TGTGCCAGCAGTGTAACAAGCGGAGCTGAAGCTTTCTTT; cdr3_aa: CASSVTSGAEAFF
v_call: TRBV3-1/TRBV3-2; d_call: NA; j_call: TRBJ2-7; cdr3_length: 12; cdr3_nt: TGTGCCAGCAGCGAGATCACCTACGAGCAGTACTTC; cdr3_aa: CASSEITYEQYF
v_call: TRBV9; d_call: NA; j_call: TRBJ2-5; cdr3_length: 14; cdr3_nt: TGTGCCAGCAGCGGTAGCGTCAGACAAGAGACCCAGTACTTC; cdr3_aa: CASSGSVRQETQYF
v_call: TRBV5-4; d_call: NA; j_call: TRBJ2-2; cdr3_length: 15; cdr3_nt: TGTGCCAGCAGCTTGGGGGGAGGACCTAATAGGGAGCTGTTTTTT; cdr3_aa: CASSLGGGPNRELFF
v_call: TRBV7-9; d_call: NA; j_call: TRBJ2-7; cdr3_length: 15; cdr3_nt: TGTGCCAGCAGCTTCCAGTTGACGGGCTCCTACGAGCAGTACTTC; cdr3_aa: CASSFQLTGSYEQYF
v_call: TRBV2; d_call: TRBD1; j_call: TRBJ2-1; cdr3_length: 15; cdr3_nt: TGTGCCAGCAATGGCGGCAGGGGGAGAGGCAATGAGCAGTTCTTC; cdr3_aa: CASNGGRGRGNEQFF